A single sample gave rise to the 13 T cell receptor beta chains below, sequenced in a study of cytomegalovirus exposure and HLA in healthy donors. In the PCR, 60 Vbeta and 13 Jbeta primers were used. Generated by immunoSEQ multiplex PCR, the TCRdb table keeps only in-frame clones and is missing some. The data show under 200,000 clones, with around three quarters seen just once and 3% to 3.5% held by the top ten. Material for sequencing was PBMCs. These receptors were taken from a woman in her thirties or forties in good health and CMV-seronegative.

The V gene is TRBV28, the J gene TRBJ2-7; weak D call: TRBD2 (7 bases). Trimming pared 6 bases from V and 0 bases from J, leaving 15 bases between. The CDR3 contains 15 residues. CDR1 MDHEN and CDR2 SYDVKM come from the germline V gene. The chain's CDR3 is CASSWRGPDSYEQYF. The CDR3 DNA reads as TGTGCCAGCAGCTGGCGGGGGCCGGACTCCTACGAGCAGTACTTC.

V usage is TRBV28 and J usage is TRBJ1-2; 7 nucleotides line up with TRBD1. The germline V gene has CDR1 MDHEN and CDR2 SYDVKM. This CDR3 has 16 amino acids. Losses at the gene ends were 4 bases for V and 0 bases for J; bases not matched to a gene: 8. The CDR3, as DNA: TGTGCCAGCAGTTCCCTATACAGGGGTGCTAACTATGGCTACACCTTC. Translated, it gives CASSSLYRGANYGYTF.

The chain employs TRBV5-1 and TRBJ2-5; TRBD2 matches at 8 bases. After removal of 1 base from V and 5 bases from J, the junction contained 4 bases not matched to a gene. Germline assignment: CDR1 SGHRS and CDR2 YFSETQ. The CDR3 is made up of 14 amino acids. The CDR3 coding sequence is TGCGCCAGCAGCTTGAGCGGGGGCGGGGAGACCCAGTACTTC. Translating gives CASSLSGGGETQYF.

The chain is built from TRBV10-1 and TRBJ1-6, with D perhaps matching TRBD1 (6 bases). Germline CDR1 reads WNHNN; CDR2 reads SYGVQD (reference sequence). The CDR3 extends over 14 amino acids. Trimming took off 2 bases at V and 7 bases at J, with 9 bases between the two ends. As DNA, the CDR3 is TGCGCCAGCAGTGAGACAGGGAGAAATTCACCCCTCCACTTT. It translates to CASSETGRNSPLHF.

This clone was seen a handful of times. V usage is TRBV5-8 and J usage is TRBJ2-7, with D possibly TRBD2 on 5 matching bases. The V end lost 0 bases, the J end lost 1 base, and 14 bases lay between the germline ends. The CDR3 totals 16 residues. Germline V gene sequence: CDR1 SGHTS, CDR2 YDEGEE. The CDR3 sequence is CASSLAGSSRSYEQYF. As DNA, the CDR3 is TGTGCCAGCAGCTTGGCGGGGTCTAGCAGATCCTACGAGCAGTACTTC.

This clone turned up a few times. The rearrangement links TRBV7-9 to TRBJ2-5; D may be TRBD1 (6 bases). The germline gives CDR1 SEHNR, CDR2 FQNEAQ (reference sequence). V was cut by 10 bases and J by 4 bases, with 13 bases left in between. CDR3 length: 12 residues. CDR3: CATTGRGETQYF. The CDR3 DNA reads TGTGCCACCACCGGCAGGGGAGAGACCCAGTACTTC.

CDR3 DNA: TGTGCCAGCAGCTTCGCGGGTGGCTTCTACAATGAGCAGTTCTTC. This gives the protein CASSFAGGFYNEQFF. The rearrangement joins TRBV7-2 to TRBJ2-1; possibly TRBD2 for D (5 bases). V lost 3 bases to trimming and J lost 3 bases, with 12 bases between them. Germline V gene sequence: CDR1 SGHTA, CDR2 FQGNSA. CDR3 size: 15 residues.

This clone occurred a few times. This chain joins TRBV7-6 and TRBJ1-1, with D hard to call. The V end was cut by 4 bases, the J end by 3 bases, with 9 bases between. The CDR3 has 13 amino acids. Germline lookup yields CDR1 SGHVS and CDR2 FNYEAQ. In DNA, the CDR3 is TGTGCCAGCAGCTCGGGGAGGGACACTGAAGCTTTCTTT. Residues: CASSSGRDTEAFF.

The chain recombines TRBV19 with TRBJ1-6, with TRBD1 matching 8 bases. The CDR3 consists of 14 residues. CDR1 is LNHDA and CDR2 is SQIVND in the germline V gene (reference sequence). The V segment lost 5 bases and the J segment 7 bases; nucleotides outside the gene matches: 4. The CDR3 DNA follows: TGTGCCAGTAGTTTCCAGGGGGCGAATTCACCCCTCCACTTT. This sequence encodes CASSFQGANSPLHF.

This clone has a handful of counts. V gene TRBV18 combines with J gene TRBJ2-5; D not certain. The J call may be in error: the DNA end matches TRBJ2-7 better. The CDR3 consists of 12 residues. The germline CDR1 and CDR2 sequences are KGHSH and LQKENI. The CDR3 DNA reads TGTGCCAGCTCCGCCCACTCCTACGAGCAGTACTTC. Its protein is CASSAHSYEQYF.

This clone was observed a few times. J is TRBJ2-3 and V is TRBV9; D is possibly TRBD2 (6 bases). Looked up from germline, CDR1 is SGDLS and CDR2 is YYNGEE. The CDR3 consists of 15 residues. V was shortened by 1 base and J by 4 bases, with 13 bases between the two germline ends. This chain's CDR3 is CASSVRRVGADTQYF. Here the CDR3 DNA reads TGTGCCAGCAGCGTACGGAGGGTCGGAGCAGATACGCAGTATTTT.

The chain links TRBV5-1 to TRBJ2-7, with 7 nucleotides matching TRBD1. The germline CDR1 and CDR2 sequences are SGHRS and YFSETQ. The J segment lost 4 bases and the V segment lost 3 bases, leaving 4 bases of the junction unmatched. The CDR3 is 13 amino acids. The CDR3 region has the DNA TGCGCCAGCAGCTACCGGACAGGTTACGAGCAGTACTTC. The encoded protein is CASSYRTGYEQYF.

The chain joins TRBV10-2 to TRBJ2-5; the D gene is possibly TRBD1 (5 bases). Per the germline V gene, CDR1 is WSHSY and CDR2 is SAAADI. Trimming cost V 2 bases and J 2 bases, with 9 bases left between them. The CDR3 contains 14 residues. The CDR3 DNA sequence: TGCGCCAGCAGTGAGATGCGACAGCAAGAGACCCAGTACTTC. Translating it yields CASSEMRQQETQYF.